A single T cell receptor beta chain is shown here with its context. Its antigen is unknown. TCRdb's table, derived via immunoSEQ multiplex PCR, lists solely in-frame clones and lacks some. The sample contains about 40,000 clones, 88% of which appear only once. This entry belongs to a study of T cell responses to AZD1222 COVID-19 vaccine. V lost 3 bases and J lost 5; bases outside the gene matches: 10. Looked up from germline, CDR1 is GTSNPN and CDR2 is SVGIG (reference sequence). The CDR3 has 15 residues. Findings and caveats of the study: Donors in the cohort were predominantly white British and more often female, and clonal diversity was possibly underestimated. Regions 160-218 and 743-854 held dominance among vaccine-associated CD4 TCRs, which spanned spike.

The chain has TRBV30 and TRBJ2-5; 9 bases fit TRBD1. The clonotype originates from an adult who received the MenACWY meningococcal vaccine as a control. Sequenced material: peripheral blood, taken 28 days after the second dose of the MenACWY control vaccine. CDR3 region: CAWRDGTGFMETQYF. CDR3 nucleotides: TGTGCCTGGAGAGACGGGACAGGGTTTATGGAGACCCAGTACTTC.